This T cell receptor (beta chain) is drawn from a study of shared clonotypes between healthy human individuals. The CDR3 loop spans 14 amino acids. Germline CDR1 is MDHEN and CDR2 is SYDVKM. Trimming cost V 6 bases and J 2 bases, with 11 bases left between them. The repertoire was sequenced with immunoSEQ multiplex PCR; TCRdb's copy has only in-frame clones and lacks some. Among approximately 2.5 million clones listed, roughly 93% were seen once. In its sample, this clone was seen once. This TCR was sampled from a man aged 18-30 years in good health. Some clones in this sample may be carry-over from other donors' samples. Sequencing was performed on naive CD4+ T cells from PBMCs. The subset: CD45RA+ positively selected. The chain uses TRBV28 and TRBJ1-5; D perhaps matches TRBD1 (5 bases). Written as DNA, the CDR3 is TGTGCCAGCAGGAGGGACGGGGGCAATCAGCCCCAGCATTTT. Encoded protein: CASRRDGGNQPQHF.